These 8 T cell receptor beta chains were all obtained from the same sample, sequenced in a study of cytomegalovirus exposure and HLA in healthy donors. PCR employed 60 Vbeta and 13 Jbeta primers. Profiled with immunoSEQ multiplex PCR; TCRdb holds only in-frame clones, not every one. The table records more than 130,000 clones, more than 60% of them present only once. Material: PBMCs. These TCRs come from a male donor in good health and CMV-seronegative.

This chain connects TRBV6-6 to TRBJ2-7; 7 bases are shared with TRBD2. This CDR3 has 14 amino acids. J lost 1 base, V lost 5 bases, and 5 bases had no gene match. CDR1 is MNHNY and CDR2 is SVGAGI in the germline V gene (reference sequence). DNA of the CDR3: TGTGCCAGCAGTGTGGCTAGCGGATCCTACGAGCAGTACTTC. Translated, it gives CASSVASGSYEQYF.

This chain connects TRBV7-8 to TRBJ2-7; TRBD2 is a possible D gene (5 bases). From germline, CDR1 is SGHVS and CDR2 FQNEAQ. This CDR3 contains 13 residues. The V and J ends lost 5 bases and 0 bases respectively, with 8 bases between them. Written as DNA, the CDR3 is TGTGCCAGCAGCCAAGGGAGCTCCTACGAGCAGTACTTC. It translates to CASSQGSSYEQYF.

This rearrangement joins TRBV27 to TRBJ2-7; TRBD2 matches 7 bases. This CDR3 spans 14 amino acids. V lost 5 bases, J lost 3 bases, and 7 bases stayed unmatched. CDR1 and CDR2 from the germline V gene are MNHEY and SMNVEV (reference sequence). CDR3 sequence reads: CASSRLANSYEQYF. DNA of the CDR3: TGTGCCAGCAGTCGACTAGCTAATAGCTACGAGCAGTACTTC.

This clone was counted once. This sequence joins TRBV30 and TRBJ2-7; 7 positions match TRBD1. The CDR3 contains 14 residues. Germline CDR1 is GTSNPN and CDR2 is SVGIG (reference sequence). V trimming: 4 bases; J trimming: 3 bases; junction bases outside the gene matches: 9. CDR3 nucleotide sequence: TGTGCCTGGACCTACCCAGGGACAGTCTACGAGCAGTACTTC. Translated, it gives CAWTYPGTVYEQYF.

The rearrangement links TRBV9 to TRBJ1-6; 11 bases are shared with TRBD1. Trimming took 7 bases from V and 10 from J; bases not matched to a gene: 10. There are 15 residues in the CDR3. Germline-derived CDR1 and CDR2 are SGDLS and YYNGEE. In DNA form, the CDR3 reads TGTGCCAGCGCTATAGCCGGGACAGGGGGATCACCCCTCCACTTT. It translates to CASAIAGTGGSPLHF.

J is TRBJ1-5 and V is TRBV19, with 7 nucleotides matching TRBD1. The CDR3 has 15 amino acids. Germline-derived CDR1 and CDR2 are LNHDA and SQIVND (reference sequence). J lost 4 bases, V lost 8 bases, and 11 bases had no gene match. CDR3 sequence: CASAPTGRPNQPQHF. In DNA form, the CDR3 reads TGTGCCAGTGCTCCGACAGGGCGCCCTAATCAGCCCCAGCATTTT.

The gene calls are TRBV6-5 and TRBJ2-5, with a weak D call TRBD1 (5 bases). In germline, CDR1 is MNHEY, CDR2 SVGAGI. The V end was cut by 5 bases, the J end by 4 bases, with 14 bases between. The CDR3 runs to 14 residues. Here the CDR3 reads CASSAPTGVETQYF. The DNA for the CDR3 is TGTGCCAGCAGTGCGCCTACAGGAGTAGAGACCCAGTACTTC.

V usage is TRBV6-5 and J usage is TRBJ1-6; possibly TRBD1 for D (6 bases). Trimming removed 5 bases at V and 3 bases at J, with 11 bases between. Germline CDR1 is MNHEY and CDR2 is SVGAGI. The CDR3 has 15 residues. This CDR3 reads CASSRGTNYNSPLHF. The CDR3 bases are TGTGCCAGCAGTAGGGGGACAAACTATAATTCACCCCTCCACTTT.